This T cell receptor beta chain is from a study of T-cell memory formation after mild COVID-19. Study-wide findings and caveats: Researchers report contracting CD4+ clones mostly in CM and EM, with CD8+ clones in EMRA. The study detected some responding clones in pre-infection memory, suggesting cross-reactive memory joined. Clones that got smaller from day 15 to 85 had even CD4/CD8, while clones growing later tipped toward CD4+.

On this clonotype itself: Its antigen is not known.

The germline V gene encodes CDR1 SGHRS and CDR2 YFSETQ. This CDR3 is built from 12 residues. The V gene lost 5 bases and the J gene lost 6 bases, with 10 bases spanning the gap. TCRdb re-analysed the 5' RACE reads in MiXCR, keeping a single row per CDR3 protein. The sample yields 300,000 to 400,000 distinct CDR3 sequences, around 15% seen once. This rearrangement joins TRBV5-1 to TRBJ2-3, with D hard to call. Source material: PBMCs or a T cell subset sorted from them (not recorded which). This receptor was identified in a man between 18 and 35 years old who had mild COVID-19 (a few samples of this study predate the infection). Cell type and time point are not known. The CDR3 nucleotides read TGCGCCAGCAGGCCTGACGCCGATACGCAGTATTTT. As protein: CASRPDADTQYF.